What follows are 16 T cell receptor beta chains derived from one specimen sequenced in a study of cytomegalovirus exposure and HLA in healthy donors. Generated by immunoSEQ multiplex PCR, the TCRdb table keeps only in-frame clones and is missing some. The sample consists of 250,000 to 400,000 clones, around 90% of them appearing once. Sequencing was carried out using PBMCs. These receptors were collected from a man aged 25 to 40 in good health and CMV-seronegative.

The chain uses TRBV5-5 and TRBJ1-5; 12 bases are a match to TRBD1. J was trimmed by 7 bases and V by 4 bases; bases with no gene match: 12. The CDR3 length is 17 residues. The germline CDR1 and CDR2 sequences are SGHKS and YYEKEE (reference sequence). CDR3 nucleotides: TGTGCCAGCAGCCGACAACCCGGGACAGGGGGCGGACAGCCCCAGCATTTT. It specifies CASSRQPGTGGGQPQHF.

The J gene is TRBJ2-7, the V gene TRBV18, with 7 bases fitting TRBD1. Germline lookup yields CDR1 KGHSH and CDR2 LQKENI. J lost 5 bases, V lost 3 bases, and 13 bases had no gene match. CDR3 length: 16 amino acids. CDR3 in amino acids: CASSPFRQGITNEQYF. In DNA, the CDR3 is TGTGCCAGCTCACCCTTCCGACAGGGTATTACGAACGAGCAGTACTTC.

In nucleotides, the CDR3 is TGTGCCAGTAGTATAATAACTGGGGCAGGGCGTAATCAGCCCCAGCATTTT. Its protein product is CASSIITGAGRNQPQHF. V is TRBV19 and J is TRBJ1-5; D might be TRBD1 (5 bases). Trimming took 2 bases from V and 4 from J, leaving 18 bases between them. Germline V CDR1 and CDR2: LNHDA, SQIVND (reference sequence). This CDR3 is built from 17 residues.

The gene calls are TRBV7-2 and TRBJ2-7; unclear D gene. Trimming pared 0 bases from V and 3 bases from J, leaving 9 bases between. CDR3 length equals 14 residues. Germline V lookup: CDR1 SGHTA, CDR2 FQGNSA. The CDR3 loop reads CASSLARRNYEQYF. CDR3 DNA: TGTGCCAGCAGCTTAGCCCGGCGGAACTACGAGCAGTACTTC.

The chain employs TRBV25-1 and TRBJ2-1; 7 bases align to TRBD1. Germline V gene lookup returns CDR1 MGHDK and CDR2 SYGVNS. V dropped 5 bases and J dropped 14; count of bases not matched to a gene: 9. This CDR3 comprises 12 residues. This chain's CDR3 is CASSLSGGREFF. The CDR3 DNA reads as TGTGCCAGCAGTCTATCAGGGGGACGGGAGTTCTTC.

CDR3 amino acids: CASSYREGRYEQYF. Here the CDR3 DNA reads TGTGCCAGCAGTTACCGAGAGGGTCGATACGAGCAGTACTTC. The chain joins TRBV6-5 to TRBJ2-7; weak D call: TRBD2 (5 bases). Trimming removed 2 bases from V and 4 bases from J, with 12 bases in between. Per the germline V gene, CDR1 is MNHEY and CDR2 is SVGAGI. The CDR3 length is 14 residues.

The rearrangement links TRBV2 to TRBJ2-1; a possible D gene is TRBD2 (5 bases). The CDR3 covers 15 residues. Germline V lookup: CDR1 SNHLY, CDR2 FYNNEI. V was cut by 7 bases and J by 5 bases, with 18 bases left in between. The CDR3 coding sequence is TGTGCCAGCAAAGTTGAGCGCGGGCCCAACAATGAGCAGTTCTTC. Amino acid sequence: CASKVERGPNNEQFF.

The genes are TRBV5-1 and TRBJ2-3; 10 bases agree with TRBD2. Germline values: CDR1 SGHRS, CDR2 YFSETQ. Trimming at V came to 1 base and at J to 4 bases, leaving 6 bases not matched to a gene. The CDR3 covers 16 residues. The DNA of the CDR3 is TGCGCCAGCAGCTTGCCCCCTAGCGGGGGTCCAGATACGCAGTATTTT. Its translation: CASSLPPSGGPDTQYF.

This chain links TRBV10-2 with TRBJ2-7; 7 bases are a match to TRBD1. Losses at the gene ends were 7 bases for V and 2 bases for J; bases not matched to a gene: 2. Germline V lookup: CDR1 WSHSY, CDR2 SAAADI. The CDR3 covers 12 residues. The CDR3 is CASKQGAYEQYF. The CDR3 nucleotides are TGCGCCAGCAAGCAGGGGGCCTACGAGCAGTACTTC.

The chain couples TRBV19 to TRBJ1-5; possible D gene TRBD1, 5 bases. From germline, CDR1 is LNHDA and CDR2 SQIVND (reference sequence). This CDR3 is built from 20 residues. Trimming pared 1 base from V and 3 bases from J, leaving 25 bases between. The CDR3: CASSIVDNKDPSTTNQPQHF. CDR3 bases: TGTGCCAGTAGTATAGTGGACAATAAAGACCCGAGTACAACCAATCAGCCCCAGCATTTT.

The chain uses TRBV6-6 and TRBJ2-7, with a tentative D call TRBD1 (6 bases). V was clipped by 4 bases and J by 2 bases, with 12 bases between them. CDR3 size: 14 residues. Germline-derived CDR1 and CDR2 are MNHNY and SVGAGI (reference sequence). CDR3 bases: TGTGCCAGCAGTTCCGGGGACAATCCCTACGAGCAGTACTTC. It translates to CASSSGDNPYEQYF.

V gene TRBV27 combines with J gene TRBJ1-1; the D gene is possibly TRBD1 (6 bases). Trimming removed 2 bases at V and 1 base at J, with 8 bases between. In germline, CDR1 is MNHEY, CDR2 SMNVEV (reference sequence). CDR3 length: 14 residues. CDR3 DNA: TGTGCCAGCAGTTTACTGGGGGCGAACACTGAAGCTTTCTTT. Translation: CASSLLGANTEAFF.

This chain joins TRBV6-6 and TRBJ1-4, with TRBD1 as a possible D gene (6 bases). This CDR3 contains 14 residues. From germline, CDR1 is MNHNY and CDR2 SVGAGI (reference sequence). Trimming removed 2 bases at V and 4 bases at J, with 8 bases between. CDR3 nucleotides: TGTGCCAGCAGTTACGACAGGATTAATGAAAAACTGTTTTTT. Amino acid sequence: CASSYDRINEKLFF.

V is TRBV6-1 and J is TRBJ2-6; 7 nucleotides match TRBD2. V lost 4 bases, J lost 2 bases, and 11 bases stayed unmatched. In germline, CDR1 is MNHNS, CDR2 SASEGT. The CDR3 runs to 18 residues. Here the CDR3 reads CASSGGGLKLAGANVLTF. In DNA form, the CDR3 reads TGTGCCAGCAGTGGGGGGGGACTGAAATTGGCTGGGGCCAACGTCCTGACTTTC.

The chain uses TRBV6-5 and TRBJ2-7, with D unresolved. Germline CDR1 is MNHEY and CDR2 is SVGAGI. Trimming pared 0 bases from V and 3 bases from J, leaving 9 bases between. CDR3 size: 14 residues. This CDR3 reads CASSYSYSNYEQYF. CDR3 DNA sequence: TGTGCCAGCAGTTACTCGTACAGTAACTACGAGCAGTACTTC.

V usage is TRBV29-1 and J usage is TRBJ2-5; 7 bases fit TRBD2. Germline V lookup: CDR1 SQVTM, CDR2 ANQGSEA. Losses at the gene ends were 6 bases for V and 4 bases for J; bases not matched to a gene: 5. This CDR3 region has 12 residues. CDR3 protein: CSVLGGGETQYF. Here the CDR3 DNA reads TGCAGCGTGCTTGGGGGGGGAGAGACCCAGTACTTC.